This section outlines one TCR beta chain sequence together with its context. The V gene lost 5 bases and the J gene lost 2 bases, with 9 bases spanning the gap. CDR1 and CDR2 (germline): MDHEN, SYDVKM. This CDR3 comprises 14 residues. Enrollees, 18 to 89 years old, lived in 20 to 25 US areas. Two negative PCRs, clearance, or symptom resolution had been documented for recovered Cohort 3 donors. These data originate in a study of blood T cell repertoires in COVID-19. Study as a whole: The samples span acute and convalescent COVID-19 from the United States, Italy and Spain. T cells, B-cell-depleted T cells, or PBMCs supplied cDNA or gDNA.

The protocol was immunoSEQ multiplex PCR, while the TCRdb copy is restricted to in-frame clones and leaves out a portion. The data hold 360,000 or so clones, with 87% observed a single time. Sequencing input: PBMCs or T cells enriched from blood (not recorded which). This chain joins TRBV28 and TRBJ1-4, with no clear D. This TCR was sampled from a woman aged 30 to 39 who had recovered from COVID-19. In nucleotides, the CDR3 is TGTGCCAGCAGTCCGACACGCACTAATGAAAAACTGTTTTTT. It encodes CASSPTRTNEKLFF.